A single T cell receptor beta chain is shown here with its context. Germline V CDR1 and CDR2: LNHDA, SQIVND (reference sequence). Losses at the gene ends were 5 bases for V and 3 bases for J; bases not matched to a gene: 6. The CDR3 sequence is 14 residues long. This sample was taken from a study of T cells in Graves' hyperthyroidism and ophthalmopathy. Researchers amplified the TCR beta CDR3 regions from RNA transcripts. A first-round RT-PCR of the TCR CDR3 used the HTBI primer set. TCRdb re-called the multiplex PCR reads with MiXCR, one entry per CDR3 protein. The sample has about 200,000 distinct CDR3 sequences, about a sixth seen once.

The receptor's source is a woman aged 45-59 years with Graves' hyperthyroidism. The chain has TRBV19 and TRBJ2-7, with 8 bases matching TRBD2. Sequenced: blood. The CDR3 sequence is CASSSASGFYEQYF. CDR3 DNA: TGTGCCAGTAGTTCCGCTAGCGGGTTCTACGAGCAGTACTTC.